This TCR beta chain is from a study of naive and memory T cell subsets. Study-level results: In CD4 and CD8 cells, diversity dropped from naive through EMRA.

Cells stained for CD3, CD4, CD8, CD45RA, CD27 and viability were sorted into four CD45RA/CD27 subsets. There are 14 residues in the CDR3. Trimming removed 3 bases from V and 9 bases from J; junction bases left unmatched: 7. Germline V CDR1 and CDR2: KGHSH, LQKENI. Only a few counts were recorded for this clonotype. Its target is not known. Both TRBC1 and TRBC2 were covered by a beta constant-region primer of two equimolar oligonucleotides. A 12-nucleotide UMI and the SP2 primer were added to the cDNA 3' end by oligonucleotide ligation. Ligated cDNA was amplified by four rounds of PCR with nested alpha and beta constant-region primers and SP2. A single record per CDR3 protein comes from TCRdb applying MiXCR to the UMI-ligation and nested PCR reads. The sample contains 81,000 or so distinct CDR3 sequences, about 7% of which appear only once.

The receptor comes from a human donor in good health. The sequenced sample consisted of central memory CD4+ T cells from blood. This chain connects TRBV18 to TRBJ1-2; TRBD1 aligns across 10 bases. The CDR3 reads CASSPRQGARSYTF. The CDR3 nucleotides are TGTGCCAGCTCACCTCGACAGGGGGCGAGGAGCTACACCTTC. Full variable domain (remainder filled in from reference TRBV18 and TRBJ1-2): NAGVMQNPRHLVRRRGQEARLRCSPMKGHSHVYWYRQLPEEGLKFMVYLQKENIIDESGMPKERFSAEFPKEGPSILRIQQVVRGDSAAYFCASSPRQGARSYTFGSGTRLTVV.